This TCR beta chain was retrieved from a study of shared clonotypes between healthy human individuals. Study details: Three CD4 naive, three CD4 memory, two CD8 naive and one CD8 memory plate were used per donor. Study-wide points: The genetic and exposure-history diversity represented was limited by few donors. Sharing across four donors was highest in naive CD4 (around 5%) and lowest in memory CD8 (around 0.4%).

This clone was seen a handful of times. The antigen is not known. Caucasian adults residing in Nashville, Tennessee made up all the donors. TCRdb's copy holds only in-frame clones and misses some; the assay was immunoSEQ multiplex PCR. Of about 2.3 million clones listed, roughly 90% were seen once; the top ten hold more than 0.35%. The germline V gene encodes CDR1 SGHRS and CDR2 YFSETQ. Between the trimmed V and J ends, which lost 4 bases and 4 bases, there was a span of 11 bases. This CDR3 comprises 14 residues. This sequence joins TRBV5-1 and TRBJ2-2; D gene ambiguous. This clonotype was sampled from a man aged 18 to 30 in good health. Some clones in this sample may be carry-over from other donors' samples. The sequenced material came from naive CD4+ T cells from PBMCs. Noted subset: CD45RA+ positively selected. CDR3 protein: CASSTTEATGELFF. As DNA, the CDR3 is TGCGCCAGCAGCACAACAGAAGCCACCGGGGAGCTGTTTTTT. The full variable domain, its missing parts supplied by reference TRBV5-1 and TRBJ2-2, is KAGVTQTPRYLIKTRGQQVTLSCSPISGHRSVSWYQQTPGQGLQFLFEYFSETQRNKGNFPGRFSGRQFSNSRSEMNVSTLELGDSALYLCASSTTEATGELFFGEGSRLTVL.